A single sample is the source of the 32 T cell receptor beta chains below, sequenced in a study of OX40 agonist ivuxolimab in advanced cancers. Profiling relied on immunoSEQ multiplex PCR, and the TCRdb table lists in-frame clones only, not all of them. The table lists roughly 26,000 clones, 79% of them singletons. The material was CD4+ or CD8+ T cells sorted from blood, obtained in a trial of the OX40 agonist ivuxolimab. The receptors come from an adult with an advanced solid tumor such as melanoma, head and neck, liver or kidney cancer.

The chain is built from TRBV15 and TRBJ2-1; TRBD2 agrees at 11 bases. This CDR3 has 17 amino acids. Germline assignment: CDR1 LNHNV and CDR2 YYDKDF (reference sequence). The V and J ends lost 4 bases and 0 bases, in that order; junction bases with no gene match: 5. This CDR3 reads CATSTGTSGSSYNEQFF. The CDR3 bases are TGTGCCACCAGCACAGGGACTAGCGGTAGCTCCTACAATGAGCAGTTCTTC.

This clone was counted a single time. V and J are TRBV5-4 and TRBJ1-1; D is undetermined. The CDR3 is 14 residues long. V was clipped by 0 bases and J by 3 bases, with 9 bases between them. Germline V gene lookup returns CDR1 SGHNT and CDR2 YYREEE (reference sequence). DNA for the CDR3: TGTGCCAGCAGCTTGGAGGTGTCGCACACTGAAGCTTTCTTT. Translation gives CASSLEVSHTEAFF.

This clone is a singleton in its sample. V gene TRBV4-1 combines with J gene TRBJ2-3; a weak D match, TRBD1 (6 bases). Trimming shortened V by 4 bases and J by 2 bases, and 19 bases separated the two germline ends. The CDR3 covers 17 residues. In germline, CDR1 is MGHRA, CDR2 YSYEKL. The CDR3 DNA is TGCGCCAGCAGCCCAGAGCAGGGGCCGGCGTACACAGATACGCAGTATTTT. Protein product: CASSPEQGPAYTDTQYF.

The chain has TRBV5-4 and TRBJ2-3; the D call may be TRBD1 or TRBD2 (7 bases each). The CDR3 runs to 13 residues. V was shortened by 7 bases and J by 7 bases, with 16 bases between the two germline ends. CDR1 is SGHNT and CDR2 is YYREEE in the germline V gene (reference sequence). Here the CDR3 reads CASFAQGGNTQYF. In DNA form, the CDR3 reads TGTGCCAGCTTCGCCCAGGGGGGGAATACGCAGTATTTT.

The chain uses TRBV27 and TRBJ2-7, with D unresolved. Germline CDR1 is MNHEY and CDR2 is SMNVEV (reference sequence). This CDR3 has 14 amino acids. The V gene lost 3 bases and the J gene lost 2 bases, with 11 bases spanning the gap. The DNA of the CDR3 is TGTGCCAGCAGTTTCGGCTGGGTCCCCTACGAGCAGTACTTC. Translating gives CASSFGWVPYEQYF.

J is TRBJ1-4 and V is TRBV4-1; D unclear. The CDR3 has 16 amino acids. Trimming removed 1 base at V and 4 bases at J, with 13 bases between. CDR1 and CDR2 from the germline V gene are MGHRA and YSYEKL. The CDR3 DNA reads as TGCGCCAGCAGCCAAGTAAGTGCTGGGCATAATGAAAAACTGTTTTTT. Its translation: CASSQVSAGHNEKLFF.

This clone appeared once. This rearrangement joins TRBV6-6 to TRBJ2-3; D gene uncertain. Germline lookup yields CDR1 MNHNY and CDR2 SVGAGI (reference sequence). The CDR3 loop spans 13 amino acids. With 5 bases removed from V and 4 bases from J, the gap between germline ends came to 10 bases. The chain's CDR3 is CASSHYLADTQYF. The CDR3 DNA reads TGTGCCAGCAGTCATTACCTGGCAGATACGCAGTATTTT.

The chain combines TRBV4-3 with TRBJ1-3; D not certain. The CDR3 is 14 residues long. The germline V gene encodes CDR1 LGHNA and CDR2 YSLEER. V was cut by 0 bases and J by 0 bases, with 3 bases left in between. CDR3 sequence (DNA): TGCGCCAGCAGCCAAGACCTCTCTGGAAACACCATATATTTT. It translates to CASSQDLSGNTIYF.

In this sample, this clone turned up once. This sequence joins TRBV6-5 and TRBJ2-2; D remains ambiguous. The CDR3 runs 12 residues. Germline V gene lookup returns CDR1 MNHEY and CDR2 SVGAGI. V was trimmed by 5 bases and J by 3 bases, leaving 4 bases between them. The CDR3 DNA sequence: TGTGCCAGCAGTCCTTACACCGGGGAGCTGTTTTTT. Amino acids: CASSPYTGELFF.

V gene TRBV27 combines with J gene TRBJ1-3; possibly TRBD1 for D (5 bases). Germline assignment: CDR1 MNHEY and CDR2 SMNVEV (reference sequence). The ends were cut back, 4 bases at V and 2 bases at J, with 9 bases in the middle. CDR3 length: 14 residues. DNA for the CDR3: TGTGCCAGCAGTTCAGGGTTACCTGGAAACACCATATATTTT. It is translated as CASSSGLPGNTIYF.

V and J are TRBV5-1 and TRBJ2-7; D unclear. V shed 0 bases and J shed 4 bases, with 8 bases lying between them. Germline-derived CDR1 and CDR2 are SGHRS and YFSETQ. The CDR3 contains 13 residues. The CDR3 reads CASSLGSSYEQYF. The CDR3 DNA sequence: TGCGCCAGCAGCTTGGGGTCCAGTTACGAGCAGTACTTC.

The rearrangement uses TRBV9 and TRBJ2-7, with D tentatively TRBD2 (5 bases). V shed 0 bases and J shed 6 bases, with 13 bases lying between them. From germline, CDR1 is SGDLS and CDR2 YYNGEE. There are 14 residues in the CDR3. CDR3 loop: CASSVDSGWGEQYF. In DNA form, the CDR3 reads TGTGCCAGCAGCGTAGATTCGGGATGGGGCGAGCAGTACTTC. Looking up the rest from reference TRBV9 and TRBJ2-7 gives the full variable domain: DSGVTQTPKHLITATGQRVTLRCSPRSGDLSVYWYQQSLDQGLQFLIQYYNGEERAKGNILERFSAQQFPDLHSELNLSSLELGDSALYFCASSVDSGWGEQYFGPGTRLTVT.

Of note for this clone: Other DNA sequences in the same sample also yield this CDR3. The chain is built from TRBV7-6 and TRBJ2-3; D is unclear. Germline V gene data show CDR1 as SGHVS and CDR2 as FNYEAQ. The CDR3 totals 12 residues. V lost 5 bases, J lost 6 bases, and 9 bases lay in between. CDR3: CASSPNLDTQYF. The CDR3 bases are TGTGCCAGCAGCCCCAATTTGGATACGCAGTATTTT. Full variable domain (missing parts from reference TRBV7-6 and TRBJ2-3): GAGVSQSPRYKVTKRGQDVALRCDPISGHVSLYWYRQALGQGPEFLTYFNYEAQQDKSGLPNDRFSAERPEGSISTLTIQRTEQRDSAMYRCASSPNLDTQYFGPGTRLTVL.

As to this clone: A far more abundant clone sits one base away, making this likely a read error. CDR3 DNA sequence: TGTGCCAGCAGTGACTACGAGCAGTACTTC. Translation gives CASSDYEQYF. The V and J genes are TRBV6-1 and TRBJ2-7, with no clear D. Germline V gives CDR1 MNHNS, CDR2 SASEGT. With 3 bases removed from V and 3 bases from J, the gap between germline ends came to 0 bases. The CDR3 is made up of 10 amino acids.

The V call is TRBV11-3, the J call TRBJ2-1, with D perhaps matching TRBD2 (6 bases). The CDR3 length is 15 residues. The V end lost 5 bases, the J end lost 0 bases, and 11 bases lay between the germline ends. Germline assignment: CDR1 SGHNT and CDR2 YENEEA. CDR3 sequence (DNA): TGTGCCAGCAGCCAGACTAGGGCCTCCTACAATGAGCAGTTCTTC. It translates to CASSQTRASYNEQFF.

This chain connects TRBV28 to TRBJ2-7; 8 bases fit TRBD2. After removal of 5 bases from V and 0 bases from J, the junction contained 9 bases not matched to a gene. The CDR3 length is 16 residues. Germline loops: CDR1 MDHEN, CDR2 SYDVKM. In nucleotides, the CDR3 is TGTGCCAGCAGTACCACTCGGGGGGGGCCCTCCTACGAGCAGTACTTC. This encodes CASSTTRGGPSYEQYF.

The V and J genes are TRBV4-1 and TRBJ1-2; TRBD1 matches at 10 bases. The ends lost 1 base at V and 4 bases at J; junction bases unmatched: 3. The CDR3 covers 15 residues. Germline CDR1 reads MGHRA; CDR2 reads YSYEKL. The CDR3 sequence: CASSQGGQGTYGYTF. CDR3 coding DNA: TGCGCCAGCAGCCAAGGGGGACAGGGGACCTATGGCTACACCTTC.

Worth noting for this clone: This likely traces to a read error, being one base from a far larger clone. Within the sample, other DNA sequences also encode this same CDR3. The chain combines TRBV21-1 with TRBJ1-1. TRBV21-1 is noted as a pseudogene. The CDR3 totals 13 residues. The CDR3 DNA is TGTGCCAGCAGCCCCCAGAGGAACACTGAAGCTTTCTTT. Translation: CASSPQRNTEAFF.

This clone was picked up a small number of times. This chain uses TRBV7-6 with TRBJ1-1, with D tentatively TRBD1 (6 bases). CDR1 and CDR2 (germline): SGHVS, FNYEAQ. Trimming shortened V by 4 bases and J by 8 bases, and 8 bases separated the two germline ends. This CDR3 is 11 amino acids long. CDR3 sequence reads: CASSSTGEAFF. The CDR3 DNA reads as TGTGCCAGCAGCTCCACAGGGGAAGCTTTCTTT.

The J gene is TRBJ1-2, the V gene TRBV30; the match to TRBD1 covers 8 bases. Looked up from germline, CDR1 is GTSNPN and CDR2 is SVGIG (reference sequence). The CDR3 extends over 13 amino acids. Trimming at V came to 2 bases and at J to 10 bases, leaving 9 bases not matched to a gene. CDR3 protein: CAWSLGRGPTYTF. The CDR3 nucleotides read TGTGCCTGGAGTCTGGGCAGGGGGCCGACCTACACCTTC.

V and J are TRBV2 and TRBJ2-2, with TRBD2 matching over 7 bases. V trimming: 4 bases; J trimming: 0 bases; junction bases outside the gene matches: 11. In germline, CDR1 is SNHLY, CDR2 FYNNEI. This CDR3 is built from 18 residues. The CDR3 bases are TGTGCCAGCAGTGCCATAGCGGGTATCCCCGCGAACACCGGGGAGCTGTTTTTT. Amino acid sequence: CASSAIAGIPANTGELFF.

The genes are TRBV27 and TRBJ1-4; possibly TRBD1 for D (6 bases). The V end was cut by 9 bases, the J end by 4 bases, with 12 bases between. The CDR3 contains 13 residues. Germline V gene sequence: CDR1 MNHEY, CDR2 SMNVEV (reference sequence). The CDR3 region has the DNA TGTGCCAGTAGGGGGTACGGTAATGAAAAACTGTTTTTT. Protein product: CASRGYGNEKLFF.

V is TRBV7-6 and J is TRBJ1-2; D is perhaps TRBD1 (5 bases). CDR1 and CDR2 from the germline V gene are SGHVS and FNYEAQ. V was cut by 1 base and J by 3 bases, with 15 bases left in between. The CDR3 runs to 16 residues. The DNA for the CDR3 is TGTGCCAGCAGCTTAGGGCCAGGCCTGGGGGACTATGGCTACACCTTC. Encoded protein: CASSLGPGLGDYGYTF. The full variable domain, in which reference TRBV7-6 and TRBJ1-2 provide the parts outside the CDR3, is GAGVSQSPRYKVTKRGQDVALRCDPISGHVSLYWYRQALGQGPEFLTYFNYEAQQDKSGLPNDRFSAERPEGSISTLTIQRTEQRDSAMYRCASSLGPGLGDYGYTFGSGTRLTVV.

This clone has just a few counts. J is TRBJ2-7 and V is TRBV27, with 11 positions matching TRBD1. The CDR3 has 19 amino acids. Germline V gives CDR1 MNHEY, CDR2 SMNVEV (reference sequence). V was pared by 4 bases and J by 3 bases, with 17 bases of the junction left unmatched. The CDR3 here is CASSSLGGQGVHGGYEQYF. The DNA for the CDR3 is TGTGCCAGCAGTTCCCTCGGGGGACAGGGGGTTCACGGCGGCTACGAGCAGTACTTC.

The rearrangement uses TRBV9 and TRBJ2-2; TRBD1 or TRBD2 may be the D gene (5 bases each). The CDR3 is 15 amino acids. Germline loops: CDR1 SGDLS, CDR2 YYNGEE. The V gene lost 4 bases and the J gene lost 3 bases, with 13 bases spanning the gap. The CDR3 is CASSPLGTDTGELFF. CDR3 DNA sequence: TGTGCCAGCAGCCCCTTAGGGACGGACACCGGGGAGCTGTTTTTT.

This rearrangement joins TRBV2 to TRBJ1-1; D unresolved. The CDR3 has 11 amino acids. The V gene lost 2 bases and the J gene lost 6 bases, with 4 bases spanning the gap. Germline V gene lookup returns CDR1 SNHLY and CDR2 FYNNEI. This CDR3 reads CASSEPPEAFF. The CDR3 DNA follows: TGTGCCAGCAGTGAACCCCCTGAAGCTTTCTTT.

This clone was counted between two and nine times. J is TRBJ1-2 and V is TRBV7-2; 7 bases match TRBD1. This CDR3 region has 14 residues. Unmatched junction bases numbered 8, after V lost 6 bases and J lost 4 bases. Germline CDR1 is SGHTA and CDR2 is FQGNSA. The CDR3 DNA reads TGTGCCAGCAGTCCGCCGGGACAGACCTATGGCTACACCTTC. This translates into CASSPPGQTYGYTF.

The genes are TRBV27 and TRBJ2-3; D tentatively fits TRBD1 or TRBD2 (5 bases each). The CDR3 is 13 residues long. Germline V gene data show CDR1 as MNHEY and CDR2 as SMNVEV (reference sequence). Trimming pared 8 bases from V and 4 bases from J, leaving 13 bases between. CDR3 DNA: TGTGCCAGCTCCGGGGCGAACGCAGATACGCAGTATTTT. Amino acids: CASSGANADTQYF.

The rearrangement uses TRBV28 and TRBJ2-7, with D possibly matching TRBD2 (5 bases). Germline CDR1 reads MDHEN; CDR2 reads SYDVKM. V was trimmed by 8 bases and J by 3 bases, leaving 11 bases between them. CDR3 size: 12 residues. The CDR3 is CASELGGYEQYF. DNA of the CDR3: TGTGCCAGCGAACTAGGAGGCTACGAGCAGTACTTC.

J is TRBJ1-1 and V is TRBV28; tentatively, D is TRBD1 (5 bases). This CDR3 contains 13 residues. The V gene's germline CDR1 is MDHEN and CDR2 SYDVKM. Trimming removed 2 bases at V and 7 bases at J, with 11 bases between. This CDR3 is CASSLGGAIEAFF. The CDR3 bases are TGTGCCAGCAGTTTAGGAGGGGCGATTGAAGCTTTCTTT.

The chain recombines TRBV14 with TRBJ1-2; no clear D. Trimming removed 0 bases from V and 4 bases from J, with 6 bases in between. CDR1 SGHDN and CDR2 FVKESK come from the germline V gene. The CDR3 contains 13 residues. CDR3 sequence (DNA): TGTGCCAGCAGCCAAGATAGCGGCTATGGCTACACCTTC. This codes for CASSQDSGYGYTF.

The J gene is TRBJ2-1, the V gene TRBV10-1; 9 bases line up with TRBD2. This CDR3 is 15 amino acids long. CDR1 is WNHNN, CDR2 SYGVQD, per germline (reference sequence). The V segment lost 5 bases and the J segment 0 bases; nucleotides outside the gene matches: 2. CDR3 loop: CASSLAGNSYNEQFF. CDR3 sequence (DNA): TGCGCCAGCAGTCTAGCGGGAAACTCCTACAATGAGCAGTTCTTC.